The T cell receptor beta chain under discussion was sequenced for a study of identifying expanded T cells in peripheral blood. Trimming took off 0 bases at V and 3 bases at J, with 9 bases between the two ends. CDR1 is LGHNA and CDR2 is YSLEER in the germline V gene. The CDR3 contains 14 residues. Profiled with immunoSEQ multiplex PCR; TCRdb holds only in-frame clones, not every one. The sample has some 90,000 clones, around 87% seen once. The clonotype comes from a person between 18 and 75 years old in good health. This chain uses TRBV4-3 with TRBJ2-7, with D possibly TRBD1 on 5 matching bases. The specimen sequenced was blood. In nucleotides, the CDR3 is TGCGCCAGCAGCCAAGATCGGCAGGGCTACGAGCAGTACTTC. Encoded protein: CASSQDRQGYEQYF.